This TCR beta chain was sequenced for a study of CD8+CD57+ T cells in acquired aplastic anemia. Study-level background: The average for DNA from sorted CD4+ and CD8+ cells was 3 to 4 ug.

Genomic DNA was employed as the template in profiling TCR beta VDJ and CDR3. TCRdb re-derived calls from the reads in MiXCR, one entry per CDR3 protein. Here the sample spans over 150,000 distinct CDR3 sequences, 45% to 60% being singletons. Selection for sequencing was limited to patients who had shown CD8+CD57+ cell expansion by flow cytometry. The germline CDR1 and CDR2 sequences are GTSNPN and SVGIG (reference sequence). Trimming took 4 bases from V and 0 from J, leaving 10 bases between them. The CDR3 has 13 residues. The TCR originated in a human donor with aplastic anemia. The sample taken for sequencing was sorted CD4+, CD8+, or CD8+CD57+ T cells (not recorded which) from PBMCs. This chain connects TRBV30 to TRBJ2-7, with D uncertain. CDR3 residues: CAWTSTLSYEQYF. CDR3 DNA sequence: TGTGCCTGGACCAGTACCCTCTCCTACGAGCAGTACTTC.